Below, 10 T cell receptor beta chains from the same sample are listed, as sequenced in a study of blood T cell repertoires in COVID-19. Produced via immunoSEQ multiplex PCR; TCRdb's table is partial and in-frame only. The table records 95,000 to 150,000 clones, around 81% of them present only once. Sequencing was performed on peripheral blood. All receptors come from a man in his 70s with acute or convalescent COVID-19.

CDR3 coding DNA: TGTGCCAGCAGCTTAGGGCCGAACACTGAAGCTTTCTTT. Translated, it gives CASSLGPNTEAFF. This sequence joins TRBV11-2 and TRBJ1-1; D not certain. The CDR3 spans 13 residues. Per the germline V gene, CDR1 is SGHAT and CDR2 is FQNNGV. Trimming cost V 1 base and J 1 base, with 4 bases left between them.

On this clone itself: Sequence at one end of the junction differs from germline and may be a read error. V gene TRBV6-2 or TRBV6-3 combines with J gene TRBJ1-2; 8 bases fit TRBD1. The CDR3 has 14 residues. From germline, CDR1 is MNHEY and CDR2 SVGEGT. As DNA, the CDR3 is TGTGCCAGCAGTTACACAGGGGGAATCTATGACTACACCTTC. Translated: CASSYTGGIYDYTF.

The V gene is TRBV9, the J gene TRBJ1-1, with D perhaps matching TRBD1 (6 bases). Germline V gene sequence: CDR1 SGDLS, CDR2 YYNGEE. The length of the CDR3 is 17 residues. Trimming cost V 0 bases and J 2 bases, with 17 bases left between them. The CDR3 sequence is CASSVAPNSQGNTEAFF. CDR3 coding DNA: TGTGCCAGCAGCGTAGCTCCGAATTCACAGGGTAACACTGAAGCTTTCTTT.

The chain joins TRBV7-3 to TRBJ2-5, with no clear D. The V gene's germline CDR1 is SGHTA and CDR2 FQGTGA. The CDR3 loop spans 13 amino acids. V lost 8 bases and J 2 bases, leaving 12 bases between the germline ends. The CDR3 is CASAQGRQETQYF. The CDR3 DNA reads TGTGCCAGCGCACAAGGCAGGCAAGAGACCCAGTACTTC. Filled out from reference TRBV7-3 and TRBJ2-5, the complete variable domain reads GAGVSQTPSNKVTEKGKYVELRCDPISGHTALYWYRQSLGQGPEFLIYFQGTGAADDSGLPNDRFFAVRPEGSVSTLKIQRTERGDSAVYLCASAQGRQETQYFGPGTRLLVL.

The rearrangement uses TRBV3-1 (or the pseudogene TRBV3-2) and TRBJ2-3; the match to TRBD2 covers 11 bases. Germline V gives CDR1 LGHDT, CDR2 YNNKEL (reference sequence). The J segment lost 2 bases and the V segment lost 4 bases, leaving 17 bases of the junction unmatched. CDR3 size: 20 residues. In DNA, the CDR3 is TGTGCCAGCAGCCCCCATCTAGCGGGGGGCCCCCCCGTACTCACAGATACGCAGTATTTT. The encoded protein is CASSPHLAGGPPVLTDTQYF.

V usage is TRBV9 and J usage is TRBJ2-1, with 8 bases matching TRBD2. The V and J ends lost 2 bases and 6 bases, in that order; junction bases with no gene match: 16. The CDR3 extends over 18 amino acids. In germline, CDR1 is SGDLS, CDR2 YYNGEE. The CDR3 is CASSVYYPGGPPGNEQFF. CDR3 sequence (DNA): TGTGCCAGCAGCGTGTATTATCCGGGGGGGCCCCCCGGCAATGAGCAGTTCTTC.

The chain employs TRBV6-5 and TRBJ1-6; 7 positions match TRBD1. Germline trimming cut 2 bases from V and 7 bases from J; bases unmatched to any gene: 8. The germline gives CDR1 MNHEY, CDR2 SVGAGI. The CDR3 totals 16 residues. The CDR3: CASSYGRGNGNSPLHF. CDR3 in DNA: TGTGCCAGCAGTTACGGCAGGGGGAATGGGAATTCACCCCTCCACTTT.

The chain employs TRBV29-1 and TRBJ1-4, with 8 nucleotides matching TRBD1. The CDR3 consists of 14 residues. V shed 6 bases, J shed 8 bases, and the junction held 11 bases outside the gene matches. CDR1 and CDR2 from the germline V gene are SQVTM and ANQGSEA. This chain's CDR3 is CSVRPGQAGEKLFF. CDR3 sequence (DNA): TGCAGCGTGAGACCGGGACAGGCAGGGGAAAAACTGTTTTTT.

This rearrangement joins TRBV7-8 to TRBJ1-2; D gene uncertain. Trimming took 5 bases from V and 2 from J, leaving 15 bases between them. This CDR3 has 15 residues. Per the germline V gene, CDR1 is SGHVS and CDR2 is FQNEAQ. The CDR3 DNA is TGTGCCAGCAGCCGCGAGGGTCGGAGCAACTATGGCTACACCTTC. The encoded protein is CASSREGRSNYGYTF.

This chain uses TRBV5-6 with TRBJ1-5, with D possibly being TRBD1 (6 bases). V was shortened by 1 base and J by 6 bases, with 14 bases between the two germline ends. CDR3 size: 15 residues. Per the germline V gene, CDR1 is SGHDT and CDR2 is YYEEEE. CDR3 in amino acids: CASSLTGWDTQPQHF. CDR3 coding DNA: TGTGCCAGCAGCTTGACAGGGTGGGATACTCAGCCCCAGCATTTT.